A selection of T cell receptor beta chains follows, all from one sample in a study of response to subunit inactivated influenza vaccine. TCRdb reanalysed the RT-PCR reads using MiXCR and keeps one entry per CDR3 protein. The sample holds around 190,000 distinct CDR3 sequences, around 9% seen once. The material sequenced was non-naive T cells sorted from PBMCs, taken on the day of vaccination. These receptors came from a man aged 50 or older who received an inactivated influenza vaccine. Each CDR3 is given with its conserved first and last residue. The D gene is left open where the match is weak. Rows give clone size only sometimes, using once, few, many, or a class for an expanded clone.

clone size,V gene,J gene,D gene,CDR3 protein,CDR3 DNA
many,TRBV10-3,TRBJ1-6,.,CAISESGDNSPLHF,TGTGCCATCAGTGAGTCGGGGGATAATTCACCCCTCCACTTT
.,TRBV9,TRBJ2-1,TRBD2,CASSVEASGVYNEQFF,TGTGCCAGCAGCGTAGAGGCTAGCGGGGTTTACAATGAGCAGTTCTTC
.,TRBV12-3/TRBV12-4,TRBJ1-5,.,CASTTAAEGQPQHF,TGTGCCAGCACCACAGCGGCTGAGGGCCAGCCCCAGCATTTT
few,TRBV11-2,TRBJ2-6,TRBD1,CASSFNRGFNVLTF,TGTGCCAGCAGCTTCAACAGGGGGTTCAACGTCCTGACTTTC
many,TRBV5-5,TRBJ2-2,.,CASSLGPSPNTGELFF,TGTGCCAGCAGCTTAGGACCCAGTCCGAACACCGGGGAGCTGTTTTTT
.,TRBV3-1,TRBJ1-1,.,CASSQEGRTEAFF,TGTGCCAGCAGCCAAGAGGGCAGGACTGAAGCTTTCTTT
.,TRBV7-2,TRBJ2-7,TRBD2,CASSPMHAGGLGQYF,TGTGCCAGCAGCCCCATGCACGCGGGGGGGCTCGGGCAGTACTTC
.,TRBV5-5,TRBJ2-3,TRBD2,CASRSGGGVFDTQYF,TGTGCCAGCAGAAGCGGGGGGGGCGTTTTTGATACGCAGTATTTT
.,TRBV7-8,TRBJ2-6,.,CASSLVIRAVYSSGANVLTF,TGTGCCAGCAGCTTAGTAATAAGGGCAGTATACAGCTCTGGGGCCAACGTCCTGACTTTC
many,TRBV7-2,TRBJ1-6,.,CASSFSPFRGGNSPLHF,TGTGCCAGCAGCTTCAGTCCTTTTCGGGGCGGTAATTCACCCCTCCACTTT
.,TRBV20-1,TRBJ1-5,.,CSARTASNQPQHF,TGCAGTGCTCGGACTGCAAGCAATCAGCCCCAGCATTTT
.,TRBV7-2,TRBJ2-6,.,CASSSPPIGANVLTF,TGTGCCAGCAGCTCACCCCCCATTGGGGCCAACGTCCTGACTTTC
.,TRBV2,TRBJ2-5,.,CASSEVAETQYF,TGTGCCAGCAGTGAAGTCGCCGAGACCCAGTACTTC
few,TRBV7-2,TRBJ1-1,TRBD1,CASSIRTGMNTEAFF,TGTGCCAGCAGCATCCGGACAGGGATGAACACTGAAGCTTTCTTT
.,TRBV6-2/TRBV6-3,TRBJ2-7,TRBD2,CASSSGLAGTEQYF,TGTGCCAGCAGTTCGGGACTAGCGGGGACCGAGCAGTACTTC
.,TRBV3-1,TRBJ1-1,.,CASSQDEGGQAFF,TGTGCCAGCAGCCAAGATGAGGGGGGCCAAGCTTTCTTT
.,TRBV20-1,TRBJ2-7,TRBD1,CSVSIRDRGTYEQYF,TGCAGTGTTTCAATACGGGACAGGGGTACCTACGAGCAGTACTTC
.,TRBV15,TRBJ2-1,.,CATSMGLSNIEQFF,TGTGCCACCAGCATGGGACTTTCTAATATTGAGCAGTTCTTC
.,TRBV29-1,TRBJ1-1,.,CSVDRGAFTEAFF,TGCAGCGTTGACCGGGGGGCGTTCACTGAAGCTTTCTTT
few,TRBV6-2/TRBV6-3,TRBJ2-3,.,CASSYLGRDTQYF,TGTGCCAGCAGTTACTTAGGAAGAGATACGCAGTATTTT
few,TRBV4-1,TRBJ1-1,.,CASSQGWGTGTEAFF,TGCGCCAGCAGCCAAGGTTGGGGAACGGGCACTGAAGCTTTCTTT
few,TRBV29-1,TRBJ1-5,TRBD1,CSVGQDINQPQHF,TGCAGCGTCGGACAGGATATCAATCAGCCCCAGCATTTT
many,TRBV15,TRBJ1-3,.,CATSRAGNTIYF,TGTGCCACCAGCAGAGCCGGAAACACCATATATTTT
few,TRBV4-1,TRBJ2-1,TRBD2,CASSPKAGGFDEQFF,TGCGCCAGCAGCCCCAAGGCGGGAGGGTTTGATGAGCAGTTCTTC
.,TRBV28,TRBJ2-7,TRBD1,CASSQLDRVEEQYF,TGTGCCAGCAGCCAATTAGACAGGGTGGAGGAGCAGTACTTC
many,TRBV11-1,TRBJ2-5,.,CASSEQETQYF,TGTGCCAGCAGCGAACAAGAGACCCAGTACTTC
few,TRBV9,TRBJ2-3,TRBD2,CASSVGYWTSGGMADTQYF,TGTGCCAGCAGCGTAGGATATTGGACTAGCGGGGGGATGGCAGATACGCAGTATTTT
few,TRBV3-1,TRBJ2-1,.,CASSQDSSVYEQFF,TGTGCCAGCAGCCAAGATTCAAGCGTCTATGAGCAGTTCTTC
.,TRBV20-1,TRBJ1-5,TRBD1,CSASAGTGSQPQHF,TGCAGTGCTAGTGCCGGGACAGGGAGTCAGCCCCAGCATTTT
many,TRBV14,TRBJ2-7,.,CASSQDRTNEQYF,TGTGCCAGCAGCCAAGATCGGACGAACGAGCAGTACTTC
.,TRBV25-1,TRBJ1-5,.,CASSVTGSNQPQHF,TGTGCCAGCAGTGTCACAGGGAGCAATCAGCCCCAGCATTTT
few,TRBV24-1,TRBJ2-5,.,CATSDGRWTETQYF,TGTGCCACCAGTGACGGCCGGTGGACGGAGACCCAGTACTTC
.,TRBV20-1,TRBJ2-7,.,CSARDPRSLSDTPYEQYF,TGCAGTGCTAGAGACCCACGATCCCTTTCGGACACCCCCTACGAGCAGTACTTC
.,TRBV10-3,TRBJ2-7,TRBD2,CAISDIGGSYEQYF,TGTGCCATCAGTGATATTGGCGGGAGTTACGAGCAGTACTTC
.,TRBV7-9,TRBJ2-5,.,CASSLTVGETQYF,TGTGCCAGCAGCTTAACCGTAGGCGAGACCCAGTACTTC
few,TRBV7-9,TRBJ1-5,TRBD1,CASSFNTGDNQPQHF,TGTGCCAGCAGCTTCAATACAGGGGATAATCAGCCCCAGCATTTT
.,TRBV15,TRBJ2-5,TRBD1,CATSTIPMDRGVETQYF,TGTGCCACCAGTACCATACCCATGGACAGGGGAGTGGAGACCCAGTACTTC
.,TRBV4-1,TRBJ2-7,TRBD2,CASSQEGLALSYEQYF,TGCGCCAGCAGCCAAGAAGGACTAGCGTTATCCTACGAGCAGTACTTC
.,TRBV28,TRBJ1-6,TRBD1,CASSLWTGGMSSSPLHF,TGTGCCAGCAGTTTATGGACAGGGGGGATGTCTTCTTCACCCCTCCACTTT
many,TRBV6-2/TRBV6-3,TRBJ2-1,.,CASTDSPYQRSYNEQFF,TGTGCCAGCACTGATTCACCCTATCAGCGGAGTTACAATGAGCAGTTCTTC
few,TRBV20-1,TRBJ2-3,TRBD1,CSAGAGGTDTQYF,TGCAGTGCCGGGGCAGGGGGAACAGATACGCAGTATTTT
.,TRBV24-1,TRBJ2-5,TRBD1,CATSDGQGIKTQYF,TGTGCCACCAGTGACGGACAGGGGATAAAGACCCAGTACTTC
many,TRBV20-1,TRBJ2-7,.,CSARTAYEQYF,TGCAGTGCCCGGACAGCTTACGAGCAGTACTTC
many,TRBV6-1,TRBJ1-2,TRBD1,CASILTGGPYGYTF,TGTGCCAGCATCCTTACAGGGGGGCCTTATGGCTACACCTTC
.,TRBV7-2,TRBJ2-1,TRBD2,CASSIFTSGVGNEQFF,TGTGCCAGCAGCATATTTACTAGCGGCGTGGGGAATGAGCAGTTCTTC
few,TRBV5-5,TRBJ1-4,.,CASSFGPSEEKLFF,TGTGCCAGCAGCTTTGGCCCCTCCGAGGAAAAACTGTTTTTT
.,TRBV2,TRBJ2-3,TRBD2,CAISLEGGSGRAHTDTQYF,TGTGCCATCAGTTTAGAGGGAGGTAGCGGGAGGGCCCACACAGATACGCAGTATTTT